One sample yielded the 12 T cell receptor beta chains listed below, sequenced in a study of CD8 T cells in ankylosing spondylitis. Study-wide results and limits: In ankylosing spondylitis blood, a motif of about eight highly homologous TCR beta variants appeared characteristic.

TCRdb called the 5' RACE reads again in MiXCR, with one record for every CDR3 protein. The data contain some 840,000 distinct CDR3 sequences, roughly 10% of them singletons. These receptors are not linked to any known antigen. The sequenced sample was blood, either unsorted or a sorted T cell fraction (not recorded which). The receptors shown here come from a male donor with ankylosing spondylitis.

This clonotype has more than one count but fewer than ten. This chain joins TRBV20-1 and TRBJ2-1; 15 positions agree with TRBD2. The V gene's germline CDR1 is DFQATT and CDR2 SNEGSKA (reference sequence). CDR3 length equals 12 residues. CDR3: CGTSGRSNEQFF. The CDR3, as DNA: TGCGGGACTAGCGGGAGGAGCAATGAGCAGTTCTTC.

This clonotype was seen a few times. The gene calls are TRBV20-1 and TRBJ1-2; 8 bases are a match to TRBD1. The length of the CDR3 is 14 residues. CDR1 and CDR2 (germline): DFQATT, SNEGSKA (reference sequence). Germline trimming cut 5 bases from V and 0 bases from J; bases unmatched to any gene: 5. The CDR3 coding sequence is TGCAGTGCTCCCGGGACAGGTCCTAACTATGGCTACACCTTC. Its translation: CSAPGTGPNYGYTF.

V gene TRBV2 combines with J gene TRBJ2-7; D is perhaps TRBD2 (5 bases). In germline, CDR1 is SNHLY, CDR2 FYNNEI. Trimming shortened V by 6 bases and J by 3 bases, and 15 bases separated the two germline ends. This CDR3 region has 14 residues. For the CDR3, the DNA is TGTGCCAGCAGGCCCGAGATGGGAGTCTACGAGCAGTACTTC. This sequence encodes CASRPEMGVYEQYF.

This clonotype was counted a few times. The chain joins TRBV5-6 to TRBJ2-7; D is perhaps TRBD2 (6 bases). The ends were cut back, 4 bases at V and 3 bases at J, with 17 bases in the middle. Germline values: CDR1 SGHDT, CDR2 YYEEEE. The CDR3 is 15 residues long. CDR3 sequence (DNA): TGTGCCAGCAGCCTGACCCCGGGACTGAGCTACGAGCAGTACTTC. As protein: CASSLTPGLSYEQYF.

There are a few counts of this clonotype. V usage is TRBV5-1 and J usage is TRBJ2-3; D might be TRBD2 (5 bases). The CDR3 runs 15 residues. Between the trimmed V and J ends, which lost 4 bases and 4 bases, there was a span of 16 bases. Looked up from germline, CDR1 is SGHRS and CDR2 is YFSETQ. This CDR3 reads CASSQLGASPDTQYF. DNA for the CDR3: TGCGCCAGCAGCCAACTAGGCGCCTCCCCAGATACGCAGTATTTT.

The gene calls are TRBV10-1 and TRBJ2-5; perhaps D is TRBD1 or TRBD2 (5 bases each). V dropped 0 bases and J dropped 4 bases, with 15 bases sitting between them. In germline, CDR1 is WNHNN, CDR2 SYGVQD (reference sequence). CDR3 length: 16 amino acids. CDR3 in DNA: TGCGCCAGCAGTGAGTCGAGGGACGGGGCCCGAGAGACCCAGTACTTC. Amino acids: CASSESRDGARETQYF.

There are many counts of this clonotype. The chain employs TRBV12-3 or TRBV12-4 and TRBJ2-7, with TRBD1 identical over 7 bases. J was trimmed by 6 bases and V by 6 bases; bases with no gene match: 14. The CDR3 is made up of 15 amino acids. The CDR3 DNA reads as TGTGCCAGCAGCCATAGACAGGGCTTCAACGGCGAGCAGTACTTC. Residues: CASSHRQGFNGEQYF.

This rearrangement joins TRBV12-3 or TRBV12-4 to TRBJ1-1; D perhaps matches TRBD1 (5 bases). V was trimmed by 6 bases and J by 3 bases, leaving 11 bases between them. CDR3 size: 13 residues. CDR3 sequence (DNA): TGTGCCAGCAGGGGCGGGGGAGACACTGAAGCTTTCTTT. Its protein product is CASRGGGDTEAFF.

V usage is TRBV7-2 and J usage is TRBJ2-7; D tentatively fits TRBD1 or TRBD2 (5 bases each). The CDR3 consists of 14 residues. Trimming pared 1 base from V and 7 bases from J, leaving 14 bases between. CDR1 SGHTA and CDR2 FQGNSA come from the germline V gene. The CDR3 DNA reads TGTGCCAGCAGCTTAGTACGGGGCCTGGAAGAGCAGTACTTC. As protein: CASSLVRGLEEQYF.

The V gene is TRBV5-1, the J gene TRBJ1-5; TRBD1 agrees at 7 bases. With V trimmed by 0 bases and J by 0 bases, 12 bases remained unmatched. Germline V CDR1 and CDR2: SGHRS, YFSETQ. The CDR3 sequence is 19 residues long. The CDR3 loop reads CASSLGLGQEGYSNQPQHF. The CDR3 DNA follows: TGCGCCAGCAGCTTGGGTCTTGGACAGGAGGGATATAGCAATCAGCCCCAGCATTTT.

This clonotype was seen a few times. The chain carries TRBV18 and TRBJ2-1, with D perhaps being TRBD1 or TRBD2 (6 bases each). Germline CDR1 KGHSH, CDR2 LQKENI. The CDR3 consists of 18 residues. Trimming stripped 5 bases from V and 9 bases from J, with 29 bases between. The CDR3 region is CASSVAAKVGGLPSEQFF. In nucleotides, the CDR3 is TGTGCCAGCTCAGTGGCTGCCAAAGTGGGGGGCTTACCAAGTGAGCAGTTCTTC.

Only a few counts were recorded for this clonotype. V gene TRBV29-1 combines with J gene TRBJ1-5; 10 nucleotides match TRBD1. From germline, CDR1 is SQVTM and CDR2 ANQGSEA. Losses at the gene ends were 4 bases for V and 3 bases for J; bases not matched to a gene: 9. The CDR3 has 16 amino acids. DNA of the CDR3: TGCAGCGTTGTGACAGGGGGCGGGGGCCTCAATCAGCCCCAGCATTTT. Amino acid sequence: CSVVTGGGGLNQPQHF.